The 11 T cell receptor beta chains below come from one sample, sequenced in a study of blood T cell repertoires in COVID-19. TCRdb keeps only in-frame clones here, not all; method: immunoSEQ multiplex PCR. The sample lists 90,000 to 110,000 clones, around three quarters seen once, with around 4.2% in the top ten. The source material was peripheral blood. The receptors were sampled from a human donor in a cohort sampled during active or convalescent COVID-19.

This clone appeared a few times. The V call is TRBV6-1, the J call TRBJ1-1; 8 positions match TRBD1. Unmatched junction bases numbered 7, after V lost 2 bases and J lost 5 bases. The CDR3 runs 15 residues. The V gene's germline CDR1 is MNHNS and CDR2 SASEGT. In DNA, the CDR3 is TGTGCCAGCAGTGAAAACGGCAGGGGGCAAACTGAAGCTTTCTTT. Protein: CASSENGRGQTEAFF.

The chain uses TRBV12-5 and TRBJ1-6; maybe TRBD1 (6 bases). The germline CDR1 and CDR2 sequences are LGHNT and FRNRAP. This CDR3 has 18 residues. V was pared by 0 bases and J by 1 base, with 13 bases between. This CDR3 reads CASGLVLGGASYNSPLHF. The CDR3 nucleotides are TGTGCTAGTGGTTTGGTACTTGGGGGGGCTTCCTATAATTCACCCCTCCACTTT.

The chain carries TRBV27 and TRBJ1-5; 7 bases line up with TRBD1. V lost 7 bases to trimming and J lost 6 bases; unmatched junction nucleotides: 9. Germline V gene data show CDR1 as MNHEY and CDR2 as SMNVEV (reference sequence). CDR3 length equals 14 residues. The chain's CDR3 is CASTPSTGSQPQHF. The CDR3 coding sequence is TGTGCCAGCACCCCCTCGACAGGGTCTCAGCCCCAGCATTTT.

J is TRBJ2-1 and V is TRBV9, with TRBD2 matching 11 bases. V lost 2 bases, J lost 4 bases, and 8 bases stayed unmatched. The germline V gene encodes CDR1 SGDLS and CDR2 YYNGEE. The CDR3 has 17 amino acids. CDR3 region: CASSVTSGGGFYNEQFF. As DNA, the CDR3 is TGTGCCAGCAGCGTCACTAGCGGGGGCGGGTTTTACAATGAGCAGTTCTTC.

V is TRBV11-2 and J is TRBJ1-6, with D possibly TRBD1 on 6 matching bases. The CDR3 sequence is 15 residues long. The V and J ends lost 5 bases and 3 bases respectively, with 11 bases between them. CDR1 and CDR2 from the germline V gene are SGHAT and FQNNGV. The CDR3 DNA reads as TGTGCCAGCAGCAAACAGGGCTACTATAATTCACCCCTCCACTTT. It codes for CASSKQGYYNSPLHF.

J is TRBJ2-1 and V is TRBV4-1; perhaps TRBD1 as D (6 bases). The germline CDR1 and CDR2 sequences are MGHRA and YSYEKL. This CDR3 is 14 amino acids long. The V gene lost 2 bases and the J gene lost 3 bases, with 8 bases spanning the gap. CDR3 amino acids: CASSQKGVYNEQFF. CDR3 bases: TGCGCCAGCAGCCAAAAGGGGGTCTACAATGAGCAGTTCTTC.

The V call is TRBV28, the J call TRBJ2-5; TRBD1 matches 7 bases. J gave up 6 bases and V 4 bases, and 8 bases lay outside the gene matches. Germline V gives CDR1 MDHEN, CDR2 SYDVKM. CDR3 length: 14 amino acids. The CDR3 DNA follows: TGTGCCAGCAGTTCTTGGACAGGAGGAAAGACCCAGTACTTC. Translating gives CASSSWTGGKTQYF.

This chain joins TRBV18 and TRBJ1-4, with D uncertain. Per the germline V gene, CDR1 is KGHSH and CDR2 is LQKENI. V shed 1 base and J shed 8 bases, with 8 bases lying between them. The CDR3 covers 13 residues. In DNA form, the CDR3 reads TGTGCCAGCTCACCACATGCAGGAGAAAAACTGTTTTTT. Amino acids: CASSPHAGEKLFF.

DNA of the CDR3: TGTGCCAGCTCCCTAACGGGGGGGGACTTGGAGCAGTACTTC. This encodes CASSLTGGDLEQYF. This chain links TRBV18 with TRBJ2-7; TRBD2 aligns across 8 bases. The V gene's germline CDR1 is KGHSH and CDR2 LQKENI. Trimming at V came to 6 bases and at J to 7 bases, leaving 11 bases not matched to a gene. The length of the CDR3 is 14 residues.

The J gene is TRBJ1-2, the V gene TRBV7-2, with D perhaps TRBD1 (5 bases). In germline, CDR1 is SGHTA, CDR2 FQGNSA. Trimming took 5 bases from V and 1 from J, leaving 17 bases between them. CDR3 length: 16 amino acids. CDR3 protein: CASSPLAAGSNYGYTF. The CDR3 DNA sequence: TGTGCCAGCAGCCCCCTAGCGGCAGGGAGTAACTATGGCTACACCTTC.

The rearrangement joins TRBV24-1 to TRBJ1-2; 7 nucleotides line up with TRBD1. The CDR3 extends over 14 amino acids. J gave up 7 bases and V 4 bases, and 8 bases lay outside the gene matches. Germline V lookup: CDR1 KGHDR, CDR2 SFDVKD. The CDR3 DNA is TGTGCCACCAGTGACCCGGGACAGAGCGTTGGCTACACCTTC. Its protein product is CATSDPGQSVGYTF.